A selection of T cell receptor beta chains follows, all from one sample in a study of technical replicates of blood from a few donors. Data came from immunoSEQ multiplex PCR; TCRdb stores just in-frame clones and leaves some out. The table lists around 86,000 clones, roughly 96% of them singletons, with about 0.2% in the top ten. The sample taken for sequencing was T cells isolated from PBMCs. Receptors were obtained from a human donor in good health. Both conserved end residues are trimmed from each CDR3.

J gene: TRBJ2-2; V gene: TRBV9; CDR3 protein: ASSPRSAGSATGELF
J gene: TRBJ1-1; V gene: TRBV15; CDR3 protein: ATMGATEAF
J gene: TRBJ2-5; V gene: TRBV12-5; CDR3 protein: ASGPRGAAGGFKETQY
J gene: TRBJ2-1; V gene: TRBV9; CDR3 protein: ASSGSSGSLGITTNEQF
J gene: TRBJ1-1; V gene: TRBV25-1; CDR3 protein: ASSDGAEQGRSF
J gene: TRBJ2-5; V gene: TRBV7-2; CDR3 protein: ASSLRGQETQY
J gene: TRBJ2-7; V gene: TRBV29-1; CDR3 protein: SVEFTGRNYEQY
J gene: TRBJ1-1; V gene: TRBV7-9; CDR3 protein: ASRTGGRGNTEAF
J gene: TRBJ1-2; V gene: TRBV25-1; CDR3 protein: ASTQTGGRGYT
J gene: TRBJ2-1; V gene: TRBV5-1; CDR3 protein: ASSEGQGTYNEQF
J gene: TRBJ2-3; V gene: TRBV28; CDR3 protein: ASSFRRTDTQY
J gene: TRBJ2-3; V gene: TRBV4-1; CDR3 protein: ASSRTALLADTQY
J gene: TRBJ2-7; V gene: TRBV9; CDR3 protein: ASSVGASGGTYEQY
J gene: TRBJ1-1; V gene: TRBV2; CDR3 protein: ASRASTGGGNTEAF
J gene: TRBJ2-7; V gene: TRBV6-4; CDR3 protein: ASHTHRGRSPYEQY
J gene: TRBJ1-2; V gene: TRBV5-4; CDR3 protein: ASSLGDRGWYGYT
J gene: TRBJ1-1; V gene: TRBV5-4; CDR3 protein: ASIMLGNFATGTEAF
J gene: TRBJ2-7; V gene: TRBV19; CDR3 protein: ASRTGQGSYEQY
J gene: TRBJ2-3; V gene: TRBV10-3; CDR3 protein: AIRGTSGRPSTDTQY
J gene: TRBJ1-3; V gene: TRBV11-3; CDR3 protein: ASSLFHYSGNTIY
J gene: TRBJ2-2; V gene: TRBV6-5; CDR3 protein: ASSYEAGLTGELF
J gene: TRBJ2-5; V gene: TRBV7-9; CDR3 protein: ASSLELAGGTQY
J gene: TRBJ1-1; V gene: TRBV18; CDR3 protein: ASSPTMNYEAF
J gene: TRBJ2-1; V gene: TRBV5-1; CDR3 protein: ASSLGVTSGGHNEQF
J gene: TRBJ1-2; V gene: TRBV13; CDR3 protein: ASSNQADYNYGYT
J gene: TRBJ2-3; V gene: TRBV13; CDR3 protein: ASSFLFVPGQGRRTDTQY
J gene: TRBJ2-2; V gene: TRBV29-1; CDR3 protein: SARGRSRTQGTGELF
J gene: TRBJ2-7; V gene: TRBV6-5; CDR3 protein: ASSSSRGAYGYEQY
J gene: TRBJ2-5; V gene: TRBV11-3; CDR3 protein: ASSIRTGYQETQY
J gene: TRBJ1-1; V gene: TRBV21-1; CDR3 protein: ASSYKLRTSQGGTANTEAF
J gene: TRBJ2-1; V gene: TRBV7-2; CDR3 protein: ASSLSGREYDEQF
J gene: TRBJ2-7; V gene: TRBV5-6; CDR3 protein: ASSQGQNSIEQY
J gene: TRBJ2-7; V gene: TRBV5-4; CDR3 protein: ASSLSQGGFYEQY
J gene: TRBJ2-1; V gene: TRBV10-2; CDR3 protein: ASSESESLANNEQF
J gene: TRBJ1-2; V gene: TRBV30; CDR3 protein: AWSGQGNYGYT
J gene: TRBJ2-7; V gene: TRBV10-3; CDR3 protein: AISDPPDRVSYEQY
J gene: TRBJ2-7; V gene: TRBV6-5; CDR3 protein: ASRQGTHEQY
J gene: TRBJ1-1; V gene: TRBV14; CDR3 protein: ASSPLSGAGTEAF
J gene: TRBJ1-2; V gene: TRBV9; CDR3 protein: ASSVTGTGDLYYGYT
J gene: TRBJ1-5; V gene: TRBV4-1; CDR3 protein: ASSQDPYSNQPQH
J gene: TRBJ2-3; V gene: TRBV6-5; CDR3 protein: ASSYAGPFTDTQY
J gene: TRBJ1-1; V gene: TRBV27; CDR3 protein: ASAQGAPVTEAF
J gene: TRBJ2-7; V gene: TRBV27; CDR3 protein: ASSWDSGSNYEQY
J gene: TRBJ1-3; V gene: TRBV7-8; CDR3 protein: ASTRDRSSGNTIY
J gene: TRBJ2-3; V gene: TRBV27; CDR3 protein: ASRTTGGGRTDTQY
J gene: TRBJ2-5; V gene: TRBV18; CDR3 protein: ASSPRTSGDTQY
J gene: TRBJ1-1; V gene: TRBV15; CDR3 protein: ATSRDPGNTEAF
J gene: TRBJ2-5; V gene: TRBV6-5; CDR3 protein: ASSPGTWGMAQY
J gene: TRBJ1-5; V gene: TRBV7-3; CDR3 protein: ASSLTTDQPQH
J gene: TRBJ1-1; V gene: TRBV5-4; CDR3 protein: ASSLAGMNTEAF
J gene: TRBJ2-1; V gene: TRBV15; CDR3 protein: ATSRDPGAYNEQF
J gene: TRBJ2-7; V gene: TRBV9; CDR3 protein: ASSVGLDDRSSYEQY